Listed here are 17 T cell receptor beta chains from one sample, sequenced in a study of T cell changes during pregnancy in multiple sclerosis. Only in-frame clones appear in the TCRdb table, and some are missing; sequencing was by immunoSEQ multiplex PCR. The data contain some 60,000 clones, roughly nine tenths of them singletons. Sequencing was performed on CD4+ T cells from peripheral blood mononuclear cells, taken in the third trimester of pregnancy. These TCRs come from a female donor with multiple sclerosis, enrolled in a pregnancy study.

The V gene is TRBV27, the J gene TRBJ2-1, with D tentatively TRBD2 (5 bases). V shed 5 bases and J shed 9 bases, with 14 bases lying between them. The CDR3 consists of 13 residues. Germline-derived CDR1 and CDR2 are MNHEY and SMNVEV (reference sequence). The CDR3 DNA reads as TGTGCCAGCAGTCTCGGACTTCCAAGTGAGCAGTTCTTC. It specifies CASSLGLPSEQFF.

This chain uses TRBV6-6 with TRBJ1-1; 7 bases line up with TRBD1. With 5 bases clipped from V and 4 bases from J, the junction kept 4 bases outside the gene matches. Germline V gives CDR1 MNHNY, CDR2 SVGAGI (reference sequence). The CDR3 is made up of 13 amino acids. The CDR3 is CASSRQGPTEAFF. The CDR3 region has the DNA TGTGCCAGCAGTCGACAGGGCCCCACTGAAGCTTTCTTT.

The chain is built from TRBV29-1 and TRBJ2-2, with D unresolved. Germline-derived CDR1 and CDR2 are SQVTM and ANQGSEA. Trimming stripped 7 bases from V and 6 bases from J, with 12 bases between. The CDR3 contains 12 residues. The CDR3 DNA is TGCAGCGCTTCCCGGGTTCCCGGGGAGCTGTTTTTT. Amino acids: CSASRVPGELFF.

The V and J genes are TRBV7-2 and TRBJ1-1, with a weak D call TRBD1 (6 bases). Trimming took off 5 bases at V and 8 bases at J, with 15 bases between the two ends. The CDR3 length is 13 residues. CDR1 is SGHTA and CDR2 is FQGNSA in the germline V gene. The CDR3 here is CASSPAGATEAFF. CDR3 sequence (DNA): TGTGCCAGCAGCCCGGCGGGGGCGACGGAAGCTTTCTTT. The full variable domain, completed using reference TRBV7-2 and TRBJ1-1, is GAGVSQSPSNKVTEKGKDVELRCDPISGHTALYWYRQSLGQGLEFLIYFQGNSAPDKSGLPSDRFSAERTGGSVSTLTIQRTQQEDSAVYLCASSPAGATEAFFGQGTRLTVV.

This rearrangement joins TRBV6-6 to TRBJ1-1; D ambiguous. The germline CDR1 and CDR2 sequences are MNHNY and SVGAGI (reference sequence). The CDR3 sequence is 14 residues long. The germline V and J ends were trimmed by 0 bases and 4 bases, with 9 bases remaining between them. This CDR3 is CASSYSQVSTEAFF. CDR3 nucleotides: TGTGCCAGCAGTTACTCCCAGGTATCCACTGAAGCTTTCTTT.

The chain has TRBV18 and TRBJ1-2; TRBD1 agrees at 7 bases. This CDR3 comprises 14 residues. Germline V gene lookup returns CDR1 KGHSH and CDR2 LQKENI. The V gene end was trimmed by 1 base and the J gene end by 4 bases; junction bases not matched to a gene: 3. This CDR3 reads CASSPQGASYGYTF. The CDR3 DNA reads TGTGCCAGCTCACCACAGGGGGCTAGCTATGGCTACACCTTC.

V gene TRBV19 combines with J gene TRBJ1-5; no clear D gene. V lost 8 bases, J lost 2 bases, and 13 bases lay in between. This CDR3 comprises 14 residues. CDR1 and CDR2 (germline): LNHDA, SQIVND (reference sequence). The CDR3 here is CASRYTSGNQPQHF. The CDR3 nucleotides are TGTGCCAGTCGATATACTTCGGGCAATCAGCCCCAGCATTTT. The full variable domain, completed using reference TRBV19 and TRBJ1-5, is DGGITQSPKYLFRKEGQNVTLSCEQNLNHDAMYWYRQDPGQGLRLIYYSQIVNDFQKGDIAEGYSVSREKKESFPLTVTSAQKNPTAFYLCASRYTSGNQPQHFGDGTRLSIL.

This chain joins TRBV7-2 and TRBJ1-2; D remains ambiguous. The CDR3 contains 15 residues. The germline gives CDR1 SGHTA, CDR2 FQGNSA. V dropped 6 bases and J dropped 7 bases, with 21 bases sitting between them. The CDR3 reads CASRPARLIRGGYTF. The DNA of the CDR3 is TGTGCCAGCAGACCCGCCAGACTAATCCGCGGTGGCTACACCTTC.

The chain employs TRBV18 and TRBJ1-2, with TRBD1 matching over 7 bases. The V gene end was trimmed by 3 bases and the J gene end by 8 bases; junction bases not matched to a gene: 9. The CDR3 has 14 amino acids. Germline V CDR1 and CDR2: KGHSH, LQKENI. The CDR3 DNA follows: TGTGCCAGCTCACCTTTTGACAGGGACGGGGGCTACACCTTC. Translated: CASSPFDRDGGYTF.

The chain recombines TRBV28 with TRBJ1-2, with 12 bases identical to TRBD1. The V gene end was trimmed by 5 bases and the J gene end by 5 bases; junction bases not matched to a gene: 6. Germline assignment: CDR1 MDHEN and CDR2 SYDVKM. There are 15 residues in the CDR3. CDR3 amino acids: CASSPGTGGLYGYTF. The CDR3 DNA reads TGTGCCAGCAGTCCCGGGACAGGGGGCTTATATGGCTACACCTTC.

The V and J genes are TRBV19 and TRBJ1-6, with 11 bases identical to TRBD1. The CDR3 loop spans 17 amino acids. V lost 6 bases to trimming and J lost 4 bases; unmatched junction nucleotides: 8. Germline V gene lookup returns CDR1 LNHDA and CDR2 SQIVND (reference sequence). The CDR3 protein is CASRAPGQGVYNSPLHF. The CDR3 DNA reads TGTGCCAGTAGGGCCCCGGGACAGGGGGTGTATAATTCACCCCTCCACTTT. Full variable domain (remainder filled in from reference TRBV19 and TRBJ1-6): DGGITQSPKYLFRKEGQNVTLSCEQNLNHDAMYWYRQDPGQGLRLIYYSQIVNDFQKGDIAEGYSVSREKKESFPLTVTSAQKNPTAFYLCASRAPGQGVYNSPLHFGNGTRLTVT.

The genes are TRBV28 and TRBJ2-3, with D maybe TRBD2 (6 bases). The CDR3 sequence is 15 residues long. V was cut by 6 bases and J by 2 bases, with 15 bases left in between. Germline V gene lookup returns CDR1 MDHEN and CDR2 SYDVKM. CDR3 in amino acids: CASSFTSSLTDTQYF. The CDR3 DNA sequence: TGTGCCAGCAGCTTTACTAGCAGCCTCACAGATACGCAGTATTTT.

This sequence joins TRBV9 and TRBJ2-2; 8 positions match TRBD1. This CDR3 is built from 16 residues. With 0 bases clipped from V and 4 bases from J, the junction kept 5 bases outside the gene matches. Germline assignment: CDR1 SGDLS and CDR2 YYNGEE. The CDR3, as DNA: TGTGCCAGCAGCGTAGGCAGGGGGCTAGGCACCGGGGAGCTGTTTTTT. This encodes CASSVGRGLGTGELFF.

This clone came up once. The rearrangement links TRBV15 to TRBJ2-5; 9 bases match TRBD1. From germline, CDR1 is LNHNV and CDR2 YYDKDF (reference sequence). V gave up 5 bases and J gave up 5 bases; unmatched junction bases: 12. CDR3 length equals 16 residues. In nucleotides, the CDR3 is TGTGCCACCAGCTCGACCCAACAGGGGGCGGCGGAGACCCAGTACTTC. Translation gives CATSSTQQGAAETQYF.

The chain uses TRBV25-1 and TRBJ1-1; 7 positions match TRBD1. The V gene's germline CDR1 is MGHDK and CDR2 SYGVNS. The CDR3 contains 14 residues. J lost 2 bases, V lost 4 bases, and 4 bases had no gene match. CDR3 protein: CASSGQGGNTEAFF. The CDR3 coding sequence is TGTGCCAGCAGTGGCCAGGGGGGTAACACTGAAGCTTTCTTT.

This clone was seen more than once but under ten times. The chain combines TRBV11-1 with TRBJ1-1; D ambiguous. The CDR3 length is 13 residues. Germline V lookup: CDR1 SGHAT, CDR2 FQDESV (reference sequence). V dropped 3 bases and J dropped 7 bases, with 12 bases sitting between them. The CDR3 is CASSLRFLNEAFF. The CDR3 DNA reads TGTGCCAGCAGCTTGAGATTCCTCAATGAAGCTTTCTTT.

CDR3 sequence reads: CASSESSGGYTF. In DNA form, the CDR3 reads TGTGCCAGCAGTGAATCGAGCGGCGGCTACACCTTC. The rearrangement joins TRBV6-4 to TRBJ1-2, with D uncertain. V was pared by 3 bases and J by 8 bases, with 10 bases between. This CDR3 contains 12 residues. The germline gives CDR1 MRHNA, CDR2 SNTAGT.